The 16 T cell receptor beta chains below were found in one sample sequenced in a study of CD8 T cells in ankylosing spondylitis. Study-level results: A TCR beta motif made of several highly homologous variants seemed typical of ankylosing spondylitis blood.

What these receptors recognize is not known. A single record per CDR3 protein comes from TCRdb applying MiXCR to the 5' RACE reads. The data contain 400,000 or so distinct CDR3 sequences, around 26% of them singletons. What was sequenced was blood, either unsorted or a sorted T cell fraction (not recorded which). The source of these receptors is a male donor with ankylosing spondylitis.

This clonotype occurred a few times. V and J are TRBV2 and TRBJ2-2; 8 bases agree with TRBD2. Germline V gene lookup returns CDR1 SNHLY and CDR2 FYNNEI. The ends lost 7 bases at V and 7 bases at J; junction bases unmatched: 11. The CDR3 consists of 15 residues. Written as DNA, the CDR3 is TGTGCCAGCACCCTTCGGGGGGGGCTAAGCGGGGAGCTGTTTTTT. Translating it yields CASTLRGGLSGELFF.

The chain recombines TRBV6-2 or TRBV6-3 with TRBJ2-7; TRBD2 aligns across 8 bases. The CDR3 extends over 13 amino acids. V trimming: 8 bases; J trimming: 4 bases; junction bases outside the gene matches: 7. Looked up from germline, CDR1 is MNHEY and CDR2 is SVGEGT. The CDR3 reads CASLEREFYEQYF. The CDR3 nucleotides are TGTGCCAGCTTGGAGCGGGAGTTTTACGAGCAGTACTTC.

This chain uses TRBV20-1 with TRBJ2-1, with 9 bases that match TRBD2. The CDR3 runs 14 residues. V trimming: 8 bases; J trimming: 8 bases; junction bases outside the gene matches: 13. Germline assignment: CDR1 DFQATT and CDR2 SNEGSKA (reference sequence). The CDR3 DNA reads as TGCAGTCCCCAATCAGCGGGAGGTATAGATGAGCAGTTCTTC. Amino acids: CSPQSAGGIDEQFF.

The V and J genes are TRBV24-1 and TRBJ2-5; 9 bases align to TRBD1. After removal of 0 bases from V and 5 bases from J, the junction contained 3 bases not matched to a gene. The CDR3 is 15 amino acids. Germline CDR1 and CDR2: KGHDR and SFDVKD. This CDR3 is CATSDLGQGMETQYF. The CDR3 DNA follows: TGTGCCACCAGTGATTTGGGACAGGGGATGGAGACCCAGTACTTC.

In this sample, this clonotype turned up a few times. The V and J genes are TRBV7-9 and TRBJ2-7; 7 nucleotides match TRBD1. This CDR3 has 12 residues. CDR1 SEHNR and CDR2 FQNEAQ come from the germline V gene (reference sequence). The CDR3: CASGTASYEQYF. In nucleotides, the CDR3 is TGTGCGTCCGGGACAGCTTCCTACGAGCAGTACTTC.

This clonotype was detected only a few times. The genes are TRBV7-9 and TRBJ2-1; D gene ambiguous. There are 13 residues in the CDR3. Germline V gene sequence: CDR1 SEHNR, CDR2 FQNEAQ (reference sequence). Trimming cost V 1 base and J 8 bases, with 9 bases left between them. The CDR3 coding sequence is TGTGCCAGCAGCTTAGACCGTAGGGATGAGCAGTTCTTC. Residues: CASSLDRRDEQFF.

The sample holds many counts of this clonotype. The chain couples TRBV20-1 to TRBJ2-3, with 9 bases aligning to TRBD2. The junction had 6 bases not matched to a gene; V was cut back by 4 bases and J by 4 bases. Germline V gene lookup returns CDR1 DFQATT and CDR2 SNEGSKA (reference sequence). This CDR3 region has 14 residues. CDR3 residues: CSATLSGRADTQYF. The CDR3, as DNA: TGCAGTGCTACCCTTAGCGGGAGAGCAGATACGCAGTATTTT.

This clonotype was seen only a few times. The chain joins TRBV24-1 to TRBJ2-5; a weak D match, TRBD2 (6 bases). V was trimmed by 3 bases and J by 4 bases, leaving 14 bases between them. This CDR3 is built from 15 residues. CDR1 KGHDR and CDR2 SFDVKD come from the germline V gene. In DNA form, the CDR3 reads TGTGCCACCAGTGATCCACAGACTAGTGGAGAGACCCAGTACTTC. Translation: CATSDPQTSGETQYF.

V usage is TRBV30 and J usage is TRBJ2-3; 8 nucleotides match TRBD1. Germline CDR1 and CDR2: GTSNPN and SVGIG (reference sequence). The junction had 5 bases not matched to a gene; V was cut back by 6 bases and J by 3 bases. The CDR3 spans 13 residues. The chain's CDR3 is CACGTGPTDTQYF. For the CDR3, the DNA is TGTGCCTGCGGGACAGGTCCTACAGATACGCAGTATTTT.

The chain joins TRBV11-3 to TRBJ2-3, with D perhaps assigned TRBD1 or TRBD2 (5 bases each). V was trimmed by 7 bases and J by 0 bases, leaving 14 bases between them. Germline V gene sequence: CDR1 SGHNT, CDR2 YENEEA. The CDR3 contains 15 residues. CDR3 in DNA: TGTGCCAGCAAGGTTAGGGGACCCAGCACAGATACGCAGTATTTT. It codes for CASKVRGPSTDTQYF.

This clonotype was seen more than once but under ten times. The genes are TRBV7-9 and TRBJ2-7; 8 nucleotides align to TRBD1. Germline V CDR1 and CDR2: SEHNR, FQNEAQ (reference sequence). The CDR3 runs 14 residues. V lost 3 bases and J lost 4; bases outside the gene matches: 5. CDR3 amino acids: CASSFTGGDYEQYF. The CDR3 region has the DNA TGTGCCAGCAGCTTTACAGGGGGTGATTACGAGCAGTACTTC. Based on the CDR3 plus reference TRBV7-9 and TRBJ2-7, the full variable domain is DTGVSQNPRHKITKRGQNVTFRCDPISEHNRLYWYRQTLGQGPEFLTYFQNEAQLEKSRLLSDRFSAERPKGSFSTLEIQRTEQGDSAMYLCASSFTGGDYEQYFGPGTRLTVT.

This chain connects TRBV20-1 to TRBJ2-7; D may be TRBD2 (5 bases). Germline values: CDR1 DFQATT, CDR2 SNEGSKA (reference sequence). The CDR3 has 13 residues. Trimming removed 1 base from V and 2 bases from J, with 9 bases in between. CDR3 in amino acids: CSARAVGTYEQYV. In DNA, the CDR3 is TGCAGTGCTAGAGCGGTCGGGACCTACGAGCAGTACGTC.

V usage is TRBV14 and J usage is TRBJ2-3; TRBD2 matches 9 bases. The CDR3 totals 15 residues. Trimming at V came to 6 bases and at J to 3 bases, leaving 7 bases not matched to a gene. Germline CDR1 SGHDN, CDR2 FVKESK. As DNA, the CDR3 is TGTGCCAGCAGAAGCATGACTAGCGGTACAGATACGCAGTATTTT. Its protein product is CASRSMTSGTDTQYF. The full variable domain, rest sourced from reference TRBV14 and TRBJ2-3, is EAGVTQFPSHSVIEKGQTVTLRCDPISGHDNLYWYRRVMGKEIKFLLHFVKESKQDESGMPNNRFLAERTGGTYSTLKVQPAELEDSGVYFCASRSMTSGTDTQYFGPGTRLTVL.

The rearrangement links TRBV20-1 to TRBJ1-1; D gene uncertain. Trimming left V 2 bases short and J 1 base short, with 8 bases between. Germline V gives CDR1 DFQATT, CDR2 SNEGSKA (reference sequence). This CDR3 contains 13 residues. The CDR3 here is CSARRGRNTEAFF. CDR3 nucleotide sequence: TGCAGTGCTAGAAGAGGCAGGAACACTGAAGCTTTCTTT.

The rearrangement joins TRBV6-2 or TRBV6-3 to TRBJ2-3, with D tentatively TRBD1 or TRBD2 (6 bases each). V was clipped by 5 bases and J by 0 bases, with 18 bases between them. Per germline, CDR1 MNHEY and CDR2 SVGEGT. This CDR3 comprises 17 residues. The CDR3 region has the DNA TGTGCCAGCAGTAGGAGGGGGTCCGGACGGAGCACAGATACGCAGTATTTT. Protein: CASSRRGSGRSTDTQYF.

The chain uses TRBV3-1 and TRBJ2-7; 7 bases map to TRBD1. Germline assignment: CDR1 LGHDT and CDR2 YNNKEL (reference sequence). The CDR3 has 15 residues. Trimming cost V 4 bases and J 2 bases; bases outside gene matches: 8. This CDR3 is CASSPIPGTAYEQYF. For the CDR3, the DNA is TGTGCCAGCAGCCCTATTCCCGGGACAGCCTACGAGCAGTACTTC.